This is a list of T cell receptor beta chains from one sample in a study of CD8+ T cells in alopecia areata. Sequenced by immunoSEQ multiplex PCR; TCRdb stores in-frame clones only, minus some. The repertoire holds 180,000 or so clones, with approximately 50% as singletons. Here the sequenced sample was CD8+ T cells sorted from blood, taken between weeks 51 and 52, from a patient treated with tofacitinib. The origin of the receptors is a human donor with alopecia areata. Each CDR3 is given without its conserved first and last residue. The order of the fields is V gene, J gene, CDR3 length, CDR3 protein.

>TRBV5-1|TRBJ1-1|14
ASSFISTGRNTEAF
>TRBV6-5|TRBJ2-7|14
ASSLAPVPMEAVQY
>TRBV18|TRBJ1-6|12
ASSPQGSNSPLH
>TRBV11-2|TRBJ2-1|12
ASSQPGASTEQF
>TRBV30|TRBJ2-2|12
AWRPAYATGELF
>TRBV6-5|TRBJ2-7|11
AAWRQGEGEQY
>TRBV10-3|TRBJ2-3|15
AISESIGTGSTDTQY
>TRBV9|TRBJ2-7|11
ASSPTSPGEQY
>TRBV4-1|TRBJ1-5|11
ASSQEAGQPQH
>TRBV6-5|TRBJ2-5|12
ASSYDAARGTQY
>TRBV5-1|TRBJ2-1|12
ASRGLKEYNEQF
>TRBV29-1|TRBJ2-7|9
SVGGGREQY
>TRBV5-6|TRBJ1-1|13
ASSFWTQGMAEAF
>TRBV30|TRBJ2-4|10
AWDGAGSIQY
>TRBV2|TRBJ2-1|10
ASMVNLDEQF
>TRBV29-1|TRBJ1-2|12
SVERQGEGYGYT
>TRBV6-5|TRBJ2-5|10
ASSYALGTQY
>TRBV27|TRBJ2-1|12
ASSPSGGAYEQF
>TRBV6-5|TRBJ2-1|10
ASSSRVNEQF
>TRBV13|TRBJ2-7|13
ASSLWGESSYEQY
>TRBV4-2|TRBJ2-7|12
ASSQEWRAYEQY
>TRBV27|TRBJ2-3|11
ASIESGTDTQY
>TRBV27|TRBJ2-5|12
ASSLGADQETQY
>TRBV27|TRBJ2-7|11
ASSLFLGAEQY
>TRBV11-2|TRBJ2-7|10
ASSPGGYEQY
>TRBV21-1|TRBJ2-3|13
ASSVTGARTDTQY
>TRBV29-1|TRBJ2-1|12
SVEFRSLYNEQF
>TRBV2|TRBJ1-2|12
ASARTGTGAGYT
>TRBV7-9|TRBJ2-7|12
ASSLVDSTYEQY
>TRBV5-6|TRBJ1-1|11
ASSLTSRAEAF
>TRBV4-1|TRBJ1-4|13
ASSQLLGGPEKLF
>TRBV27|TRBJ2-3|14
ASSLGTGGVTDTQY
>TRBV29-1|TRBJ2-1|11
SARGRWGNEQF
>TRBV27|TRBJ1-2|12
ASSFTAGLEGYT
>TRBV6-1|TRBJ2-7|12
ASSASGLSYEQY
>TRBV27|TRBJ2-1|11
ASSLLWGDEQF
>TRBV10-2|TRBJ2-7|13
ASSVGDRWKMEQY
>TRBV15|TRBJ1-2|15
ATSTDRGSVANYGYT